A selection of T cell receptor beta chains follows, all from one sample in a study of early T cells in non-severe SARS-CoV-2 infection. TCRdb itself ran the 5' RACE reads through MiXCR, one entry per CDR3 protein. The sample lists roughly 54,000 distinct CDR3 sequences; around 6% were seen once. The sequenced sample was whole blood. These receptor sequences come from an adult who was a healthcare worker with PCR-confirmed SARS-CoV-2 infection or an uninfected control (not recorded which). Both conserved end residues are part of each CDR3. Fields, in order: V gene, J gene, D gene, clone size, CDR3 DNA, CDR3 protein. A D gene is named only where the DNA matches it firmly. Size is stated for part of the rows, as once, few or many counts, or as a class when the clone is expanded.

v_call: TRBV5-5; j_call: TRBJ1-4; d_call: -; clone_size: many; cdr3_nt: TGTGCCAGCAGCTTGTGGAGCGCTGAAAAACTGTTTTTT; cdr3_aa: CASSLWSAEKLFF
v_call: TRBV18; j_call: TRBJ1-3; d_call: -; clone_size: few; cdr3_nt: TGTGCCAGCTCACCATACGGGCAGGGAGGAAACACCATATATTTT; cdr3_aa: CASSPYGQGGNTIYF
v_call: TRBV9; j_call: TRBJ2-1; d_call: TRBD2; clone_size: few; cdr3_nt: TGTGCCAGCAGCGTAGCTACTAGCGGGGGGTACGGATACAATGAGCAGTTCTTC; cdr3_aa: CASSVATSGGYGYNEQFF
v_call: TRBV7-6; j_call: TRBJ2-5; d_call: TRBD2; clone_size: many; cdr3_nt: TGTGCCAGCAGCCGAGGGACTAGCAAAGAGACCCAGTACTTC; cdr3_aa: CASSRGTSKETQYF
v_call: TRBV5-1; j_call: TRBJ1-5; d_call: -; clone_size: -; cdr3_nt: TGCGCCAGCAGCTTGTCGTCGGATCAGCCCCAGCATTTT; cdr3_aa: CASSLSSDQPQHF
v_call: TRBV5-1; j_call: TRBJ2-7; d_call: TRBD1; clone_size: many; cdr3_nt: TGCGCCAGCAGCCTAGACGGGACAGCCTCCTACGAGCAGTACTTC; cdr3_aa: CASSLDGTASYEQYF
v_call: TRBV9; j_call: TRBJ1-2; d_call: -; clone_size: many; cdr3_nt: TGTGCCAGCAGCGCCGGGGCCCGATCGGGGTATGGCTACACCTTC; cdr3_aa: CASSAGARSGYGYTF
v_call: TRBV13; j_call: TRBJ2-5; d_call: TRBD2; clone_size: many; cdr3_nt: TGTGCCAGCAGCTTTTGGACTAGCGGAGGGGGTCGAGAGACCCAGTACTTC; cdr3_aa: CASSFWTSGGGRETQYF
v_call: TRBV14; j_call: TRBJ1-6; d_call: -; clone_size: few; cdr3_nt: TGTGCCAGCAGCCAAGATCTTGCACAGAATAATTCACCCCTCCACTTT; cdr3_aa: CASSQDLAQNNSPLHF
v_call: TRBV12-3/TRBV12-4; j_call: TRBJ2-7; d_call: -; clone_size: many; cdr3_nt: TGTGCCAGCAGGCCATCCGGGGGCACTTACGAGCAGTACTTC; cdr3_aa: CASRPSGGTYEQYF
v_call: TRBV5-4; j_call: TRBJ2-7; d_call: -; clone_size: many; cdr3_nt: TGTGCCAGCAGCTTAGTTGGCTCTGCCGAGCAGTACTTC; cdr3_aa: CASSLVGSAEQYF
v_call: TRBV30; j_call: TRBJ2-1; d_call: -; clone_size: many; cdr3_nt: TGTGCCTGGAGTGTCGGTGATGAGCAGTTCTTC; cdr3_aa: CAWSVGDEQFF
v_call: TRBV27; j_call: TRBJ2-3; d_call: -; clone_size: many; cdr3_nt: TGTGCCAGCAGTTTATCCGGGACACAGGATCTTGTAGCGCAGTATTTT; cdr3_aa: CASSLSGTQDLVAQYF
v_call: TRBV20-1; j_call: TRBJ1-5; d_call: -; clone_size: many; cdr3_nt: TGCAGTGCTAGAGATCCGTTATCGCCCCAGCATTTT; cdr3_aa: CSARDPLSPQHF
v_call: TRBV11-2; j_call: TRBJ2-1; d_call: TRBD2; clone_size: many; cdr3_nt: TGTGCCAGCAGCCCCGGACTAGCGGCCCGATTCAATGAGCAGTTCTTC; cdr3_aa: CASSPGLAARFNEQFF
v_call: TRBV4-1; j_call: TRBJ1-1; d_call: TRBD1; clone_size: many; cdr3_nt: TGCGCCAGCAGCTCCCTTGTGGGAGGGGGCTGGGACACTGAAGCTTTCTTT; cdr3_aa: CASSSLVGGGWDTEAFF
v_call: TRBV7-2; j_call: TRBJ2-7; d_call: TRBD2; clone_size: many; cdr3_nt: TGTGCCAGCAGCTTAGTCGCGGGGGGGCCCTACGAGCAGTACTTC; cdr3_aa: CASSLVAGGPYEQYF
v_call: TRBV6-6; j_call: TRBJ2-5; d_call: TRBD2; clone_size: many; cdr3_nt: TGTGCCAGTGATAGCGGGACGGCCTGGGGTGAGACCCAGTACTTC; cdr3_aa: CASDSGTAWGETQYF
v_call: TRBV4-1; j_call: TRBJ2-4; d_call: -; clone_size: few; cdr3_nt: TGCGCCAGCAGCCAAGAGACCGGGAGTGTAGCCAAAAACATTCAGTACTTC; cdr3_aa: CASSQETGSVAKNIQYF
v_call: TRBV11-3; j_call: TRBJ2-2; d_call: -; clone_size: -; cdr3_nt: TGTGCCAGCAGCCTCAGCGCCGGGGAGCTGTTTTTT; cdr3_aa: CASSLSAGELFF
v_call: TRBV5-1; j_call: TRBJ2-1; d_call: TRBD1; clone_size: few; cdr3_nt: TGCGCCAGCAGCTTCACCGGGACAGTCATGGGAGAGCAGTTCTTC; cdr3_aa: CASSFTGTVMGEQFF
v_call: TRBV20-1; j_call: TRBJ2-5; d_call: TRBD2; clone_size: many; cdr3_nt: TGCAGTGCTGAGCAGCGGGAGGGGGAGACCCAGTACTTC; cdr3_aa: CSAEQREGETQYF
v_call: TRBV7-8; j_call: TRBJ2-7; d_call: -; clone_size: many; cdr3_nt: TGTGCCAGCGGGAGGGGGTTCGACGAGCAGTACTTC; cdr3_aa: CASGRGFDEQYF
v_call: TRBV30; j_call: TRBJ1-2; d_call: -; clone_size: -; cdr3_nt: TGTGCCTGGAGTGAAGGGAGGACAGTCTATGGCTACACCTTC; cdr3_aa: CAWSEGRTVYGYTF
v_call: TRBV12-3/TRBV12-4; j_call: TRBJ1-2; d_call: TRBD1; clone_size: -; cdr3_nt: TGTGCCAGCAGTACGTACAGGGGGCTCGGATACACCTTC; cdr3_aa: CASSTYRGLGYTF
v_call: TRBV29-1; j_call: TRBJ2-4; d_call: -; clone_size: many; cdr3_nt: TGCAGCGTTGCGGACAGCACTAGAGCCAAAAACATTCAGTACTTC; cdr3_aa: CSVADSTRAKNIQYF
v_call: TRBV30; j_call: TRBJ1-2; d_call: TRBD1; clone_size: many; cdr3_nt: TGTGCCTGGAGTGCCGACAGGGCCGGTAATGGCTACACCTTC; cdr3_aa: CAWSADRAGNGYTF
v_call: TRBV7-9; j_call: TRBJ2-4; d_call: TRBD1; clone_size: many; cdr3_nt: TGTGCCAGCAGCTTGACAGGGAAAAACATTCAGTACTTC; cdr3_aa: CASSLTGKNIQYF
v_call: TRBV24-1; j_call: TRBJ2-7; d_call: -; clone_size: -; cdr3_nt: TGTGCCACCAGTGATTCAGGTATCACAGCCGAGCAGTACTTC; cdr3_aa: CATSDSGITAEQYF
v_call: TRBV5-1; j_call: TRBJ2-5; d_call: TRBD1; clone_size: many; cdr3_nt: TGCGCCAGCAGCATGACAGGGGGTTTAGAGACCCAGTACTTC; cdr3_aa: CASSMTGGLETQYF
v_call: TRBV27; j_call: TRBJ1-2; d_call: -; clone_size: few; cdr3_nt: TGTGCCAGCAGTACTCAGGGACCGCCCGGGGATGGCTACACCTTC; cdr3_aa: CASSTQGPPGDGYTF
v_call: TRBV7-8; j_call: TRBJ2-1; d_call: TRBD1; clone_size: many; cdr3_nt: TGTGCCAGCAGTACAAAACAGGGGGCACCCTACAATGAGCAGTTCTTC; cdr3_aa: CASSTKQGAPYNEQFF
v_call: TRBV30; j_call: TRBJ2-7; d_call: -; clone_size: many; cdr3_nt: TGTGCCTGGAGTCATGGGACGGGAGCATACGAGCAGTACTTC; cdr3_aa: CAWSHGTGAYEQYF
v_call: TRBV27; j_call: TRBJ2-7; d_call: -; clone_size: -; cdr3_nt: TGTGCCAGCAGTCCGTGGCAGTCCTCCTACGAGCAGTACTTC; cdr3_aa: CASSPWQSSYEQYF
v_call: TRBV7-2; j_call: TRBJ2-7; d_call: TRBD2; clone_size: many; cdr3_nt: TGTGCCAGCAGCTTCGATCATCCGGGACTACCCTACGAGCAGTACTTC; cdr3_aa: CASSFDHPGLPYEQYF
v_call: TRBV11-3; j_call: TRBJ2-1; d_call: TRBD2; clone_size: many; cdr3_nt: TGTGCCAGCAGCCCTAGCGGAGGATCCTACAATGAGCAGTTCTTC; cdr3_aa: CASSPSGGSYNEQFF
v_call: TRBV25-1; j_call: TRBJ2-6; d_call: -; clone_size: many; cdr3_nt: TGTGCCAGCAGTGATGAGGGACGAAGCTCTGGGGCCAACGTCCTGACTTTC; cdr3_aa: CASSDEGRSSGANVLTF
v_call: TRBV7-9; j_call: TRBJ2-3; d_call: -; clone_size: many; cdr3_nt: TGTGCCAGCAGCTCCCCCGGACTGGGGAGGAGGACAGATACGCAGTATTTT; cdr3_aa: CASSSPGLGRRTDTQYF
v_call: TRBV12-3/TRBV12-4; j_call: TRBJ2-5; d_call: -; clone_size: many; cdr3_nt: TGTGCCAGCACCACAATGGGGACCTGGGGGCGAGAGACCCAGTACTTC; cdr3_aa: CASTTMGTWGRETQYF
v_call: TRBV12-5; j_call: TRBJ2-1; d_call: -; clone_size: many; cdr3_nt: TGTGCTAGTGGTTCCCGGATCACTTACAATGAGCAGTTCTTC; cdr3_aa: CASGSRITYNEQFF
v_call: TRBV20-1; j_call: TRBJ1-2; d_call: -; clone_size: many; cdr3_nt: TGCAGTGCTAGAGATGGTCAGAGAATTAACTATGGCTACACCTTC; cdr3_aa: CSARDGQRINYGYTF
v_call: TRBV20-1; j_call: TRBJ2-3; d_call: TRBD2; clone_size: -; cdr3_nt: TGCAGTGCTAGAAACTTAGCGGGCGCCACAGATACGCAGTATTTT; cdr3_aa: CSARNLAGATDTQYF
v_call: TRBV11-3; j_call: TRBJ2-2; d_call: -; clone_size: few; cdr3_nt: TGTGCCAGCAGCCCCAGGACCCCCTCCGGGGAGCTGTTTTTT; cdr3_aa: CASSPRTPSGELFF
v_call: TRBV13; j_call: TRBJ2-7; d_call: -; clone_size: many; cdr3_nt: TGTGCCAGCAGATTCCGACTAGTCTACGAGCAGTACTTC; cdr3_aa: CASRFRLVYEQYF
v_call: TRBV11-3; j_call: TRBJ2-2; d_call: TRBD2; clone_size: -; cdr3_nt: TGTGCCAGCAGCTTAGTTAGCGGGACGTACACCGGGGAGCTGTTTTTT; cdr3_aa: CASSLVSGTYTGELFF
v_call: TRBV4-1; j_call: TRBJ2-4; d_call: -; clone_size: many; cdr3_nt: TGCGCCAGCAGCCAAGGGGCTTTACAGGGTGCGGGCAAAAACATTCAGTACTTC; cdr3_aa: CASSQGALQGAGKNIQYF
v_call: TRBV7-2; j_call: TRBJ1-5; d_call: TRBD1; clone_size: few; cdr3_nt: TGTGCCAGCAGTACTGGACAGGTTGGTCAGCCCCAGCATTTT; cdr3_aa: CASSTGQVGQPQHF
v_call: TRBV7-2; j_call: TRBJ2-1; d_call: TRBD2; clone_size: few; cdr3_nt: TGTGCCAGCAGCTTTCAGCGGGAGCCTACGGTGTTAAAAGAGCAGTTCTTC; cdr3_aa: CASSFQREPTVLKEQFF
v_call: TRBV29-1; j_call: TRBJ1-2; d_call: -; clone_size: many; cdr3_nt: TGCAGCGTTGGAGATTGGGGGGCTCGAGATACTTATGGCTACACCTTC; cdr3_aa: CSVGDWGARDTYGYTF
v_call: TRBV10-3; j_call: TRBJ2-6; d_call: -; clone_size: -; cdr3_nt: TGTGCCATCAGTGTGACCGGGACCGACAGCTCTGGGGCCAACGTCCTGACTTTC; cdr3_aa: CAISVTGTDSSGANVLTF
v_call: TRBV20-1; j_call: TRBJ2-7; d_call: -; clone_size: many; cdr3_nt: TGCAGTGCTAGAGATCAGCGCAATCCCCCCTACGAGCAGTACTTC; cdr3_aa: CSARDQRNPPYEQYF